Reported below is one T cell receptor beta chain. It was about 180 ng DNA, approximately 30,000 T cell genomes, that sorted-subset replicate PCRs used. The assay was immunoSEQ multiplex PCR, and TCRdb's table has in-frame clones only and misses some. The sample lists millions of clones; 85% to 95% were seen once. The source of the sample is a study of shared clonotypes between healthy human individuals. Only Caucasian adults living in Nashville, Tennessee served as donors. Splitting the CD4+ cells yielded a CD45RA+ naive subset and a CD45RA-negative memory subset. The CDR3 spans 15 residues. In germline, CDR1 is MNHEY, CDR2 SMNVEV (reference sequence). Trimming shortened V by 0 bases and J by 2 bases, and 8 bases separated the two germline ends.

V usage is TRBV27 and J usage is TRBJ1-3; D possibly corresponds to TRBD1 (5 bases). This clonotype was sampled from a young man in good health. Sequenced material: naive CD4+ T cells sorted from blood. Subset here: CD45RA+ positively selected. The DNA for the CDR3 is TGTGCCAGCAGTTTATCAAGGGGCGCTGGAAACACCATATATTTT. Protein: CASSLSRGAGNTIYF.